This TCR beta chain appears in the sequencing data of a study of a mutant IDH1 vaccine in newly diagnosed glioma. Study-level results: Among patients, 90% to 95% showed immune responses induced by the vaccine.

Profiling relied on immunoSEQ multiplex PCR, and the TCRdb table lists in-frame clones only, not all of them. The sample gives about 25,000 clones, 93% of which show up once; about 1.2% is in the top ten. This sample's time point: baseline, week 1 (first vaccination visit). The treatment denotes: pre-vaccination baseline after standard-of-care therapy. A note on this clone: Its target is unknown.

The germline CDR1 and CDR2 sequences are LNHDA and SQIVND (reference sequence). Trimming shortened V by 8 bases and J by 7 bases, and 14 bases separated the two germline ends. The CDR3 is 12 residues long. This TCR was sampled from a man aged 40-55 years with glioma. The input for sequencing was PBMCs, taken from a glioma patient treated with radiotherapy, temozolomide or both. The rearrangement links TRBV19 to TRBJ1-2; D is uncertain. CDR3 nucleotides: TGTGCCAGTTTAATGGGAGGTAGTGGCTACACCTTC. Translation: CASLMGGSGYTF. Variable domain in full (rest from reference TRBV19 and TRBJ1-2): DGGITQSPKYLFRKEGQNVTLSCEQNLNHDAMYWYRQDPGQGLRLIYYSQIVNDFQKGDIAEGYSVSREKKESFPLTVTSAQKNPTAFYLCASLMGGSGYTFGSGTRLTVV.